These 12 T cell receptor beta chains were all obtained from the same sample, sequenced in a study of Graves' ophthalmopathy and Graves' hyperthyroidism (dated by TCRdb to 2016 to 2019). These reads were obtained on an Illumina HiSeq 2000. For repertoire sequencing, the TCR beta CDR3 regions were amplified from RNA transcripts. The first round of RT-PCR was done with HTBI primers and the Qiagen OneStep RT-PCR kit, and was followed by a second round of multiplex PCR, then size selection and purification. TCRdb reprocessed the public reads (quality trimming at Q25 with fastp, clone calling with MiXCR) and kept in-frame beta chains. Each entry merges the rows of one CDR3 protein and shows their most common DNA and genes. The sample table lists about 740,000 distinct CDR3 sequences, 40% of them with a count of one. The ten largest clones add up to 44% of the sample. The sequenced material came from peripheral blood. The receptors come from an adult man with Graves' ophthalmopathy.

In the case of this clonotype: This sequence may be a read error, since a much larger clone differs from it by one base. The chain links TRBV19 to TRBJ1-2; possible D gene TRBD1, 5 bases. Per the germline V gene, CDR1 is LNHDA and CDR2 is SQIVND (reference sequence). This CDR3 has 17 residues. The CDR3 bases are TGTGCCAGTAGTATCCTGGGACGGGAAAAATCAAACTATGGCTACGCCTTC. Amino acid sequence: CASSILGREKSNYGYAF.

This clonotype was seen ten or more times. V usage is TRBV20-1 and J usage is TRBJ1-6; TRBD1 matches at 8 bases. CDR1 and CDR2 (germline): DFQATT, SNEGSKA (reference sequence). The CDR3 contains 16 residues. V lost 4 bases and J lost 7; bases outside the gene matches: 12. The CDR3: CSAMPALQGVNSPLHF. As DNA, the CDR3 is TGCAGTGCTATGCCGGCCCTACAGGGGGTCAATTCACCCCTCCACTTT.

This clonotype was detected once. The rearrangement uses TRBV29-1 and TRBJ1-6; D is ambiguous. The CDR3 is made up of 12 amino acids. Germline V gives CDR1 SQVTM, CDR2 ANQGSEA. V was clipped by 8 bases and J by 8 bases, with 13 bases between them. In DNA form, the CDR3 reads TGCAGCTGGGAGCCGACGGATTCACCCCTCCACTTT. Protein: CSWEPTDSPLHF.

This clonotype came up many times. V gene TRBV19 combines with J gene TRBJ2-1; 10 nucleotides match TRBD2. J lost 0 bases, V lost 6 bases, and 5 bases had no gene match. The CDR3 has 16 residues. The germline V gene encodes CDR1 LNHDA and CDR2 SQIVND (reference sequence). In DNA form, the CDR3 reads TGTGCCAGTAGCGGACTAGCGGAAAGCTCCTACAATGAGCAGTTCTTC. Translated: CASSGLAESSYNEQFF.

This clonotype has a count of ten or more. The junction departs from germline at one end; a sequencing error may be responsible. The chain employs TRBV10-3 and TRBJ1-1, with D hard to call. Germline CDR1 ENHRY, CDR2 SYGVKD. The CDR3 length is 14 residues. The CDR3 DNA follows: TGTGCCAGCAGTTCGCAGACGGAGAACACTGAAGCTTTCTTT. Protein: CASSSQTENTEAFF.

The chain combines TRBV24-1 with TRBJ1-5; 7 nucleotides match TRBD1. Germline CDR1 KGHDR, CDR2 SFDVKD. V gave up 0 bases and J gave up 5 bases; unmatched junction bases: 3. The CDR3 extends over 15 amino acids. In nucleotides, the CDR3 is TGTGCCACCAGTGATTTGTATACAGGGGATCAGCCCCAGCATTTT. This codes for CATSDLYTGDQPQHF.

The chain has TRBV7-2 and TRBJ2-7, with D perhaps TRBD1 (6 bases). This CDR3 contains 14 residues. Germline CDR1 SGHTA, CDR2 FQGNSA. V was cut by 5 bases and J by 4 bases, with 15 bases left in between. The CDR3 DNA sequence: TGTGCCAGCAGCCAAGAGGGGGATTCGTACGAGCAGTACTTC. Its protein product is CASSQEGDSYEQYF.

V gene TRBV29-1 combines with J gene TRBJ1-2; possible D gene TRBD1, 5 bases. V lost 6 bases to trimming and J lost 8 bases, with 13 bases between them. The length of the CDR3 is 11 residues. In germline, CDR1 is SQVTM, CDR2 ANQGSEA. CDR3 in amino acids: CSVAGLDGYTF. The DNA of the CDR3 is TGCAGCGTGGCGGGACTTGACGGCTACACCTTC.

The CDR3 here is CASSRLAGGFYEQYF. The CDR3 region has the DNA TGTGCCAGCAGTCGACTAGCGGGAGGATTCTACGAGCAGTACTTC. V is TRBV6-5 and J is TRBJ2-7; the match to TRBD2 covers 13 bases. The CDR3 extends over 15 amino acids. Germline CDR1 and CDR2: MNHEY and SVGAGI. J was trimmed by 3 bases and V by 5 bases; bases with no gene match: 4.

The chain has TRBV10-2 and TRBJ1-2, with D possibly matching TRBD1 (6 bases). Germline assignment: CDR1 WSHSY and CDR2 SAAADI. V dropped 0 bases and J dropped 4 bases, with 9 bases sitting between them. The CDR3 runs 14 residues. This CDR3 is CASSESGTLYGYTF. The CDR3, as DNA: TGCGCCAGCAGTGAGTCAGGGACACTCTATGGCTACACCTTC.

V is TRBV29-1 and J is TRBJ2-3, with TRBD2 matching over 13 bases. The CDR3 extends over 18 amino acids. Trimming at V came to 6 bases and at J to 2 bases, leaving 14 bases not matched to a gene. Germline V gene lookup returns CDR1 SQVTM and CDR2 ANQGSEA. CDR3 loop: CSVRSLAGGTTYTDTQYF. The CDR3 DNA reads as TGCAGCGTAAGATCACTAGCGGGAGGGACAACATACACAGATACGCAGTATTTT.

This chain uses TRBV7-2 with TRBJ2-7; TRBD2 matches at 12 bases. The CDR3 covers 15 residues. The V segment lost 5 bases and the J segment 5 bases; nucleotides outside the gene matches: 7. Looked up from germline, CDR1 is SGHTA and CDR2 is FQGNSA. This CDR3 is CASSPGTSGFHEQYF. DNA of the CDR3: TGTGCCAGCAGCCCCGGGACTAGCGGGTTCCACGAGCAGTACTTC. The full variable domain, its missing parts supplied by reference TRBV7-2 and TRBJ2-7, is GAGVSQSPSNKVTEKGKDVELRCDPISGHTALYWYRQSLGQGLEFLIYFQGNSAPDKSGLPSDRFSAERTGGSVSTLTIQRTQQEDSAVYLCASSPGTSGFHEQYFGPGTRLTVT.